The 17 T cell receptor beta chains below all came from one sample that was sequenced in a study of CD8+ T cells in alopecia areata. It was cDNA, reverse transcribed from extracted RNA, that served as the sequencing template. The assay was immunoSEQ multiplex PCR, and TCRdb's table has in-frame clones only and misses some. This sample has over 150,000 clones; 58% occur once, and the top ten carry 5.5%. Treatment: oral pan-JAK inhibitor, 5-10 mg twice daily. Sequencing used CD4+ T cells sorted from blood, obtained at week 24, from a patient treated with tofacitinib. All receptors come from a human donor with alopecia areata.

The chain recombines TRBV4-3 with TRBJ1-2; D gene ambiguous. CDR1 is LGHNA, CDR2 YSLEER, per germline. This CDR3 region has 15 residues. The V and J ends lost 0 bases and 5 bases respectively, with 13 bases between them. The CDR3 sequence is CASSQDIQTVYGYTF. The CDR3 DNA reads TGCGCCAGCAGCCAAGATATCCAGACCGTTTATGGCTACACCTTC.

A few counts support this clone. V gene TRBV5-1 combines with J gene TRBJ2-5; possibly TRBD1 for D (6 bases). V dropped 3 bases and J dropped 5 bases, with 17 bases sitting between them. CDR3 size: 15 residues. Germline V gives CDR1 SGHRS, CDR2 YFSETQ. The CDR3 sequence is CASSWGRRDRETQYF. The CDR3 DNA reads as TGCGCCAGCAGCTGGGGGCGTCGCGATCGGGAGACCCAGTACTTC.

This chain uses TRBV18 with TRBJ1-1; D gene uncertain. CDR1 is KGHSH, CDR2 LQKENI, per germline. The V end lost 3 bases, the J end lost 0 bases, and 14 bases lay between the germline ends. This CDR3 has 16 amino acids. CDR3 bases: TGTGCCAGCTCACCCGGTTCATGGGATTTGAACACTGAAGCTTTCTTT. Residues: CASSPGSWDLNTEAFF.

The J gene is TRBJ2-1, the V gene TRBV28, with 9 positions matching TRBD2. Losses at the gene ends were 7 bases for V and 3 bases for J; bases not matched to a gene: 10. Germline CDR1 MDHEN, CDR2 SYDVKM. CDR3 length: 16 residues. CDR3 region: CASTAGGRVIYNEQFF. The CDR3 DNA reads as TGTGCCAGCACAGCAGGCGGGAGGGTTATCTACAATGAGCAGTTCTTC.

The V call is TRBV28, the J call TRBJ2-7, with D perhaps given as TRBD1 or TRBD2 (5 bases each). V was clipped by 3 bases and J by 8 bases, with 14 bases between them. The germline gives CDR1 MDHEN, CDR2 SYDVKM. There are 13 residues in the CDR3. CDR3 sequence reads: CASSLAQEAKQYF. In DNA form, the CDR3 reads TGTGCCAGCAGTTTGGCACAGGAGGCAAAGCAGTACTTC.

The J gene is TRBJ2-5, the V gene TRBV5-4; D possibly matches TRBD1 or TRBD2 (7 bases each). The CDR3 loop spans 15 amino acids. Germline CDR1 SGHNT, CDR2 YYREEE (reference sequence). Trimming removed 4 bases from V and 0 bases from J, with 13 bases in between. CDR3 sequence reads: CASSPQGGNQETQYF. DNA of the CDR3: TGTGCCAGCAGCCCTCAGGGGGGGAACCAAGAGACCCAGTACTTC.

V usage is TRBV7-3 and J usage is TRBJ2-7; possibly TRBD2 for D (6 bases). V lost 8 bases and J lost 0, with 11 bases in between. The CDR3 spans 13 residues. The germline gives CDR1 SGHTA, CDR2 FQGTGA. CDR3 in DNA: TGTGCCAGCGGGGACTTATACTCCTACGAGCAGTACTTC. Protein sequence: CASGDLYSYEQYF.

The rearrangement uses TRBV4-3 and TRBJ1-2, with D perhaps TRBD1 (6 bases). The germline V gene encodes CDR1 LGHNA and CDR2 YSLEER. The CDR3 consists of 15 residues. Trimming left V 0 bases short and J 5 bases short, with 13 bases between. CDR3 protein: CASSQDTRTAYGYTF. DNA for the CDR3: TGCGCCAGCAGCCAAGATACCCGGACAGCGTATGGCTACACCTTC.

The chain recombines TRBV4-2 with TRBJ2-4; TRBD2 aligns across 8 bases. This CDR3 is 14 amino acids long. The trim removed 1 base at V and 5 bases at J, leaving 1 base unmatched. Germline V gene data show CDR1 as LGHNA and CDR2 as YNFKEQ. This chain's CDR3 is CASSQAGGENIQYF. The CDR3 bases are TGTGCCAGCAGCCAAGCGGGGGGGGAAAACATTCAGTACTTC.

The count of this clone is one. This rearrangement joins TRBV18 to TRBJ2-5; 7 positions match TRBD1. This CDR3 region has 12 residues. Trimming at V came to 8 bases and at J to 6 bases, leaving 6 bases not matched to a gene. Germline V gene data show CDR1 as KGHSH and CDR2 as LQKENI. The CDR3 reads CASAGTVQTQYF. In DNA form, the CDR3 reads TGTGCCAGCGCCGGGACAGTACAGACCCAGTACTTC.

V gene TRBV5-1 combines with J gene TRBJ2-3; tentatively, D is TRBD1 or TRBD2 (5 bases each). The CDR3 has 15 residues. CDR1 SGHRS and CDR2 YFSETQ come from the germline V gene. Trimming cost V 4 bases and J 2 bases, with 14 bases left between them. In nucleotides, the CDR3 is TGCGCCAGCAGCACACCGGGACGGAACACAGATACGCAGTATTTT. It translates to CASSTPGRNTDTQYF.

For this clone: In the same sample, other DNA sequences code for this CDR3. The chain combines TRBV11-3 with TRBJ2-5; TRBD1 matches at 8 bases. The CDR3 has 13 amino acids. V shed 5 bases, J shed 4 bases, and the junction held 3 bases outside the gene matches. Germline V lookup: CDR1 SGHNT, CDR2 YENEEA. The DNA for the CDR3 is TGTGCCAGCAGCCTGGACAGGGCAGAGACCCAGTACTTC. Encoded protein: CASSLDRAETQYF.

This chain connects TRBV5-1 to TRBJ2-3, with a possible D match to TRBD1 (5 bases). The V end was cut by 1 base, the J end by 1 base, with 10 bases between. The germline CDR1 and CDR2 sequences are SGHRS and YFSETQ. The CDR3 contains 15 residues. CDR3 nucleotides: TGCGCCAGCAGCTTGCCCGACAGCCGCACAGATACGCAGTATTTT. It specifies CASSLPDSRTDTQYF.

CDR3 sequence: CAISDPGTPRTDTQYF. DNA of the CDR3: TGTGCCATCAGTGACCCCGGGACACCTCGCACAGATACGCAGTATTTT. The chain carries TRBV10-3 and TRBJ2-3; the D gene is possibly TRBD1 (6 bases). The CDR3 contains 16 residues. In germline, CDR1 is ENHRY, CDR2 SYGVKD. V shed 3 bases and J shed 1 base, with 14 bases lying between them.

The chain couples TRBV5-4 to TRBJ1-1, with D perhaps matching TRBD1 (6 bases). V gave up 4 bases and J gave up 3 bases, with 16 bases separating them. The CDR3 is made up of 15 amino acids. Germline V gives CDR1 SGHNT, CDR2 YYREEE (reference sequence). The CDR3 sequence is CASSPGSPGDTEAFF. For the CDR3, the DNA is TGTGCCAGCAGCCCTGGATCGCCAGGGGACACTGAAGCTTTCTTT.

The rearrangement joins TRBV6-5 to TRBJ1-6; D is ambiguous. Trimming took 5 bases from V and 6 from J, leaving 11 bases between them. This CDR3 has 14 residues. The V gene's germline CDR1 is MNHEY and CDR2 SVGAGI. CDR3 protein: CASSRGRSNSPLHF. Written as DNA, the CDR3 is TGTGCCAGCAGTCGGGGAAGGAGTAATTCACCCCTCCACTTT.

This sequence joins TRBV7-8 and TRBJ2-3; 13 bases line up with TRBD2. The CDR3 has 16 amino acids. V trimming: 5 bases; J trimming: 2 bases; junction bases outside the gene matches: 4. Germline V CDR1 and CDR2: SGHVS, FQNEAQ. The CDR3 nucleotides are TGTGCCAGCAGCACCACTAGCGGGAGGGCCACAGATACGCAGTATTTT. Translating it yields CASSTTSGRATDTQYF.